This T cell receptor beta chain comes out of a study of response to subunit inactivated influenza vaccine. Study results and limitations: The study's authors posited that every seasonal influenza vaccination enlists few new T cells.

This clonotype appeared many times. The antigen is undetermined. Via MiXCR, TCRdb re-called the RT-PCR reads, giving one row per CDR3 protein. The sample carries approximately 480,000 distinct CDR3 sequences, about 10% recorded once. This CDR3 comprises 11 residues. Trimming removed 7 bases at V and 7 bases at J, with 10 bases between. The sequencing used PBMCs from blood, collected 45 days after vaccination. The chain has TRBV12-3 or TRBV12-4 and TRBJ1-2; D is ambiguous. The source of this sequence is a man aged 50-60 years who received an inactivated influenza vaccine. For the CDR3, the DNA is TGTGCCAGCACTTCAGGACGTGGCTACACCTTC. This sequence encodes CASTSGRGYTF.